Here is one TCR beta chain with its context. This entry belongs to a study of blood T cell repertoires in COVID-19. V lost 3 bases and J 4 bases, leaving 9 bases between the germline ends. CDR1 and CDR2 (germline): GTSNPN, SVGIG (reference sequence). There are 12 residues in the CDR3. In the study's own analysis: Amplification from reference gene primers served as the basis for estimated nucleated cell counts. Only in-frame clones appear in the TCRdb table, and some are missing; sequencing was by immunoSEQ multiplex PCR. The V and J calls and the clone size are those of that table, but D and trimming were determined from the DNA. The sample holds 250,000 to 300,000 clones; over 75% are singletons and the top ten take about 16%.

J is TRBJ1-1 and V is TRBV30, with a weak D call TRBD1 (6 bases). Specimen: PBMCs or T cells enriched from blood (not recorded which). The TCR originated in a man aged 18 to 35 who had recovered from COVID-19. The CDR3: CAWRTGSTEAFF. The CDR3 DNA sequence: TGTGCCTGGAGGACAGGAAGCACTGAAGCTTTCTTT.